This T cell receptor (beta chain) is drawn from a study of T cells in localized non-small cell lung cancer. In its sample, this clone was seen a few times. Here immunoSEQ multiplex PCR was the method, and the copy in TCRdb shows in-frame clones only, minus some. Among tens of thousands of clones, around four fifths were seen once, and the ten largest hold 35% to 40%. Trimming stripped 4 bases from V and 5 bases from J, with 8 bases between. Germline V gene lookup returns CDR1 GTSNPN and CDR2 SVGIG (reference sequence). This CDR3 has 11 residues. The source of this sequence is a male donor aged 60 or over with stage II squamous cell lung carcinoma. The sequencing used peripheral blood, collected before any cancer treatment. This sequence joins TRBV30 and TRBJ1-1; D possibly corresponds to TRBD1 (5 bases). The CDR3 protein is CAWTGRTEAFF. DNA of the CDR3: TGTGCCTGGACAGGGCGGACTGAAGCTTTCTTT.